This T cell receptor (beta chain) was identified during a study of T-cell reconstitution after alpha-beta-depleted transplantation in children. Study-wide findings and caveats: T-cell counts and diversity at one year post-transplant came mainly from newly produced T cells. Surviving recipient cells, namely T cells and thymic progenitors, were the source of high day-60 TCRbeta diversity in some patients. Roughly two months post-transplant, alpha-beta T cells reportedly originated from several hundred graft clones that had expanded.

Unique molecular identifiers were built into the TCRbeta library. Each CDR3 protein is one row after TCRdb ran MiXCR on the PCR reads. The sample has about 140,000 distinct CDR3 sequences, about 8.8% seen once; the top ten hold around a sixth. The sample holds many counts of this clonotype. Antigen specificity is unknown. The clonotype originates from a female patient aged 2 to 10 who had a stem cell transplant for congenital amegakaryocytic thrombocytopenia, so the T cells may come from the graft donor. The sequencing here drew on PBMCs, mostly from graft donor cells, taken 180 days after TCRalphabeta/CD19-depleted stem cell transplant.

The CDR3 loop reads CASSETGVNNEQFF. The CDR3 DNA reads as TGTGCCAGCAGTGAGACAGGGGTAAACAATGAGCAGTTCTTC. This chain connects TRBV2 to TRBJ2-1; 8 bases are a match to TRBD1. CDR1 is SNHLY, CDR2 FYNNEI, per germline. The CDR3 runs to 14 residues. V dropped 3 bases and J dropped 5; count of bases not matched to a gene: 3.